A single sample gave rise to the 18 T cell receptor beta chains below, sequenced in a study of beta chain features in type 1 diabetes. As every portion of the isolated RNA was reverse transcribed, the sequencing read expressed TCRB transcripts. Clones were read by immunoSEQ multiplex PCR, and TCRdb kept only the in-frame ones, dropping some. The table includes almost 350,000 clones, 8% detected once. Specimen: central memory CD4+ T cells from blood. The source is a woman aged 18-35 years in good health.

V and J are TRBV5-1 and TRBJ2-5; 8 bases map to TRBD1. Germline V CDR1 and CDR2: SGHRS, YFSETQ. CDR3 size: 14 residues. The V and J ends lost 0 bases and 4 bases, in that order; junction bases with no gene match: 2. The CDR3 region has the DNA TGCGCCAGCAGCTTGGGGACAGGGCTAGAGACCCAGTACTTC. Its translation: CASSLGTGLETQYF.

This clone is medium-sized (0.01 to 0.1%). V is TRBV9 and J is TRBJ1-5; a possible D gene is TRBD1 (5 bases). The CDR3 has 13 amino acids. Trimming pared 2 bases from V and 5 bases from J, leaving 8 bases between. CDR1 SGDLS and CDR2 YYNGEE come from the germline V gene. For the CDR3, the DNA is TGTGCCAGCAGCGTGGGACCGGATCAGCCCCAGCATTTT. As protein: CASSVGPDQPQHF.

V is TRBV25-1 and J is TRBJ2-1, with D tentatively TRBD2 (6 bases). The length of the CDR3 is 15 residues. Germline V gene sequence: CDR1 MGHDK, CDR2 SYGVNS. With 3 bases removed from V and 5 bases from J, the gap between germline ends came to 14 bases. Written as DNA, the CDR3 is TGTGCCAGCAGTGATGGAGCGGGTATCAACAATGAGCAGTTCTTC. Translating it yields CASSDGAGINNEQFF.

This clone has just a few counts. The genes are TRBV27 and TRBJ2-7, with D perhaps TRBD2 (7 bases). This CDR3 spans 14 amino acids. Trimming took 6 bases from V and 9 from J, leaving 21 bases between them. Germline CDR1 is MNHEY and CDR2 is SMNVEV (reference sequence). In DNA form, the CDR3 reads TGTGCCAGCAGCCTTTGGGGGGGCGAGTTTAGGCAGTACTTC. It translates to CASSLWGGEFRQYF.

This clone was counted between two and nine times. V gene TRBV4-2 combines with J gene TRBJ1-1; unclear D gene. The CDR3 loop spans 15 amino acids. Trimming shortened V by 1 base and J by 0 bases, and 9 bases separated the two germline ends. The germline gives CDR1 LGHNA, CDR2 YNFKEQ. The CDR3 reads CASSQVGDMNTEAFF. The DNA of the CDR3 is TGTGCCAGCAGCCAAGTGGGCGACATGAACACTGAAGCTTTCTTT.

This clone was picked up a small number of times. V gene TRBV6-6 combines with J gene TRBJ2-1, with D tentatively TRBD1 or TRBD2 (5 bases each). The CDR3 has 16 residues. Germline V gene sequence: CDR1 MNHNY, CDR2 SVGAGI (reference sequence). With 2 bases removed from V and 5 bases from J, the gap between germline ends came to 16 bases. The CDR3 nucleotides are TGTGCCAGCAGTTACCGGCGGCAGGGAGCCCACAATGAGCAGTTCTTC. This encodes CASSYRRQGAHNEQFF.

The chain couples TRBV7-2 to TRBJ2-3, with D possibly TRBD1 on 5 matching bases. Trimming cost V 4 bases and J 6 bases, with 14 bases left between them. This CDR3 has 14 amino acids. The germline gives CDR1 SGHTA, CDR2 FQGNSA. CDR3 amino acids: CASSSQGPGDTQYF. In nucleotides, the CDR3 is TGTGCCAGCAGCTCCCAGGGCCCCGGGGATACGCAGTATTTT. The variable domain in full, with the rest retrieved from reference TRBV7-2 and TRBJ2-3, is GAGVSQSPSNKVTEKGKDVELRCDPISGHTALYWYRQSLGQGLEFLIYFQGNSAPDKSGLPSDRFSAERTGGSVSTLTIQRTQQEDSAVYLCASSSQGPGDTQYFGPGTRLTVL.

The chain uses TRBV5-4 and TRBJ2-7; 11 bases are shared with TRBD1. Unmatched junction bases numbered 8, after V lost 4 bases and J lost 5 bases. The V gene's germline CDR1 is SGHNT and CDR2 YYREEE (reference sequence). The CDR3 consists of 15 residues. CDR3 sequence (DNA): TGTGCCAGCAGCCGCGGACAGGGGGCGCCCAACGAGCAGTACTTC. It specifies CASSRGQGAPNEQYF.

The rearrangement links TRBV7-8 to TRBJ2-1, with 10 bases aligning to TRBD1. Germline V lookup: CDR1 SGHVS, CDR2 FQNEAQ. The CDR3 covers 15 residues. The trim removed 5 bases at V and 7 bases at J, leaving 8 bases unmatched. CDR3 sequence: CASSPRQGALNEQFF. The CDR3 bases are TGTGCCAGCAGCCCGAGACAGGGGGCGCTGAATGAGCAGTTCTTC.

This clone showed up just a few times. This chain joins TRBV11-1 and TRBJ1-1; the D gene is possibly TRBD1 (5 bases). V was trimmed by 0 bases and J by 2 bases, leaving 13 bases between them. The CDR3 runs 16 residues. Per the germline V gene, CDR1 is SGHAT and CDR2 is FQDESV (reference sequence). CDR3 coding DNA: TGTGCCAGCAGCTTAGCCGGGGGTTTACTCAACACTGAAGCTTTCTTT. It is translated as CASSLAGGLLNTEAFF.

This clone was counted only a few times. The CDR3 bases are TGTGCCAGCGAGGTGGACAGGGTAAGAACTGAAGCTTTCTTT. Encoded protein: CASEVDRVRTEAFF. The chain uses TRBV28 and TRBJ1-1, with 8 nucleotides matching TRBD1. CDR1 is MDHEN, CDR2 SYDVKM, per germline. V lost 8 bases and J lost 5; bases outside the gene matches: 10. There are 14 residues in the CDR3.

This clone was recorded a few times. The chain carries TRBV7-2 and TRBJ2-2; TRBD1 matches at 7 bases. The length of the CDR3 is 14 residues. CDR1 and CDR2 from the germline V gene are SGHTA and FQGNSA. V lost 3 bases, J lost 6 bases, and 4 bases stayed unmatched. The CDR3 nucleotides are TGTGCCAGCAGCTTCTCAGGGGGAGCCGGGGAGCTGTTTTTT. Protein product: CASSFSGGAGELFF.

In its sample, this clone was seen a few times. The rearrangement links TRBV10-3 to TRBJ1-5; 9 nucleotides agree with TRBD1. CDR1 is ENHRY and CDR2 is SYGVKD in the germline V gene. Losses at the gene ends were 10 bases for V and 2 bases for J; bases not matched to a gene: 12. The CDR3 loop spans 16 amino acids. In DNA form, the CDR3 reads TGTGCCACACAACCACAGGGGGCTACTCGCAATCAGCCCCAGCATTTT. It translates to CATQPQGATRNQPQHF.

This clone turned up a few times. The chain has TRBV5-6 and TRBJ2-1; TRBD2 is a possible D gene (6 bases). The CDR3 sequence is 13 residues long. The germline V gene has CDR1 SGHDT and CDR2 YYEEEE. Trimming removed 2 bases at V and 9 bases at J, with 12 bases between. CDR3 in amino acids: CASSLSHGGEQFF. DNA for the CDR3: TGTGCCAGCAGCTTATCTCACGGGGGTGAGCAGTTCTTC.

This clone showed up many times. CDR3 sequence reads: CASSTGGTSGNTIYF. As DNA, the CDR3 is TGTGCCAGCAGCACAGGGGGTACCTCTGGAAACACCATATATTTT. The chain has TRBV9 and TRBJ1-3, with 8 bases lining up with TRBD1. From germline, CDR1 is SGDLS and CDR2 YYNGEE. CDR3 length equals 15 residues. V lost 4 bases, J lost 0 bases, and 3 bases stayed unmatched.

This chain uses TRBV27 with TRBJ2-5; maybe TRBD1 (6 bases). This CDR3 comprises 13 residues. The V gene's germline CDR1 is MNHEY and CDR2 SMNVEV (reference sequence). Trimming took off 2 bases at V and 2 bases at J, with 6 bases between the two ends. In DNA, the CDR3 is TGTGCCAGCAGTTTACAGGGGCAAGAGACCCAGTACTTC. Its protein is CASSLQGQETQYF.

This clone was seen a few times. This chain uses TRBV11-2 with TRBJ2-7; weak D call: TRBD1 (6 bases). CDR1 and CDR2 (germline): SGHAT, FQNNGV. There are 16 residues in the CDR3. Trimming pared 6 bases from V and 1 base from J, leaving 19 bases between. The CDR3 nucleotides are TGTGCCAGCAGAAATGAGCCGGGACACGATTCCTACGAGCAGTACTTC. This sequence encodes CASRNEPGHDSYEQYF.

The chain carries TRBV5-1 and TRBJ2-5, with 7 bases fitting TRBD1. From germline, CDR1 is SGHRS and CDR2 YFSETQ. The CDR3 covers 14 residues. V was clipped by 3 bases and J by 2 bases; unmatched bases: 4. CDR3 region: CASSWGTVQETQYF. The CDR3 DNA reads as TGCGCCAGCAGCTGGGGGACAGTACAAGAGACCCAGTACTTC.